This T cell receptor beta chain was sequenced in a study of T cells in Graves' hyperthyroidism and ophthalmopathy. Study in general: Peripheral blood sampling occurred at initial diagnosis, before any treatment. The study, taken as a whole, reports: Researchers found most expanded thyroid clonotypes above 0.001 in blood as well.

Hyperthyroidism of Graves' type that showed no ophthalmopathy progression within 18 months was stable. As regards this clonotype: Its specificity is unknown.

RNA transcripts were the template for amplifying TCR beta CDR3 regions. The HTBI primer set drove a first-round RT-PCR of the TCR CDR3. Via MiXCR, TCRdb re-called the multiplex PCR reads, giving one row per CDR3 protein. The sample has fewer than 800,000 distinct CDR3 sequences, 16% seen once. CDR1 SGDLS and CDR2 YYNGEE come from the germline V gene. Trimming cost V 1 base and J 1 base; bases outside gene matches: 3. CDR3 length: 15 amino acids. The chain recombines TRBV9 with TRBJ1-1; 8 nucleotides align to TRBD1. The material sequenced was blood. The source is a man younger than 35 with Graves' hyperthyroidism. The CDR3 region is CASSVSGGPNTEAFF. Written as DNA, the CDR3 is TGTGCCAGCAGCGTATCAGGGGGCCCGAACACTGAAGCTTTCTTT.